This TCR beta chain is drawn from a study of shared clonotypes between healthy human individuals. TCRdb's table, derived via immunoSEQ multiplex PCR, lists solely in-frame clones and lacks some. The data contain millions of clones, approximately 92% of them seen just once; the ten biggest clones take up 0.11% to 0.15%. CDR1 is SNHLY and CDR2 is FYNNEI in the germline V gene. V was cut by 6 bases and J by 3 bases, with 15 bases left in between. The CDR3 is 14 residues long. The sample comprised naive CD4+ T cells sorted from blood. The subset is: CD45RA+ positively selected. This TCR derives from a man between 18 and 35 years old in good health. The chain joins TRBV2 to TRBJ2-7; D perhaps matches TRBD1 (6 bases). The CDR3 reads CASRGRQEFYEQYF. In DNA form, the CDR3 reads TGTGCCAGCAGGGGGCGACAGGAATTCTACGAGCAGTACTTC.